This passage covers 9 T cell receptor beta chains from one sample sequenced in a study of T cell responses to AZD1222 COVID-19 vaccine. Profiling relied on immunoSEQ multiplex PCR, and the TCRdb table lists in-frame clones only, not all of them. The sample shows some 47,000 clones, roughly 87% of them seen only once. This material consisted of peripheral blood, taken 28 days after the second AZD1222 dose. Receptors originate from an adult who received the AZD1222 COVID-19 vaccine.

The rearrangement joins TRBV2 to TRBJ2-5; 8 bases fit TRBD1. Germline CDR1 and CDR2: SNHLY and FYNNEI. The CDR3 runs to 15 residues. With V trimmed by 8 bases and J by 5 bases, 13 bases remained unmatched. CDR3 amino acids: CASSSTPDRGETQYF. The CDR3 DNA reads TGTGCCAGCTCCTCCACTCCCGACAGGGGCGAGACCCAGTACTTC.

The table lists this clone with a count of one. The chain is built from TRBV12-3 or TRBV12-4 and TRBJ2-7; 8 nucleotides line up with TRBD1. This CDR3 is built from 13 residues. Trimming at V came to 3 bases and at J to 3 bases, leaving 1 base not matched to a gene. CDR3 protein: CASSFTGGYEQYF. DNA for the CDR3: TGTGCCAGCAGTTTCACAGGGGGCTACGAGCAGTACTTC.

The chain employs TRBV24-1 and TRBJ2-5, with 12 bases that match TRBD1. The CDR3 has 15 amino acids. With V trimmed by 8 bases and J by 5 bases, 8 bases remained unmatched. Germline lookup yields CDR1 KGHDR and CDR2 SFDVKD. The CDR3 DNA reads as TGTGCCACCAAGGGGACAGGGGGCATGGGGGAGACCCAGTACTTC. Its translation: CATKGTGGMGETQYF.

This rearrangement joins TRBV6-4 to TRBJ1-6, with no clear D. Deletions cut 3 bases from V and 9 bases from J, with 9 bases between. This CDR3 region has 13 residues. Germline V gene data show CDR1 as MRHNA and CDR2 as SNTAGT. CDR3 sequence: CASSDTVGSPLHF. DNA for the CDR3: TGTGCCAGCAGTGATACGGTGGGTTCACCCCTCCACTTT.

The CDR3 region is CASSFGPHEQYF. CDR3 DNA sequence: TGTGCCAGCAGCTTCGGACCCCACGAGCAGTACTTC. The V and J genes are TRBV14 and TRBJ2-7; D uncertain. This CDR3 spans 12 amino acids. Trimming stripped 5 bases from V and 5 bases from J, with 10 bases between. From germline, CDR1 is SGHDN and CDR2 FVKESK.

A remark on this clone: Other DNA sequences within the sample encode an identical CDR3. V usage is TRBV2 and J usage is TRBJ2-3, with 10 bases that match TRBD2. Germline assignment: CDR1 SNHLY and CDR2 FYNNEI. There are 16 residues in the CDR3. Trimming took 1 base from V and 5 from J; bases not matched to a gene: 6. The DNA for the CDR3 is TGTGCCAGCAGTGAAGTCCTAGCGGGAGAAGGAGATACGCAGTATTTT. Protein sequence: CASSEVLAGEGDTQYF.

The rearrangement uses TRBV3-1 (or the pseudogene TRBV3-2) and TRBJ2-5; D possibly matches TRBD1 or TRBD2 (6 bases each). The CDR3 has 16 amino acids. Trimming took 1 base from V and 5 from J, leaving 17 bases between them. CDR1 is LGHDT and CDR2 is YNNKEL in the germline V gene (reference sequence). CDR3 sequence: CASSQAFRGRRETQYF. The CDR3 nucleotides read TGTGCCAGCAGCCAAGCTTTTAGGGGGAGGAGGGAGACCCAGTACTTC.

This chain joins TRBV7-2 and TRBJ1-5; TRBD1 is a possible D gene (6 bases). Germline V gene data show CDR1 as SGHTA and CDR2 as FQGNSA. Between the trimmed V and J ends, which lost 3 bases and 10 bases, there was a span of 13 bases. This CDR3 is built from 13 residues. CDR3 protein: CASSFAGAQPQHF. The CDR3 bases are TGTGCCAGCAGCTTCGCGGGGGCCCAACCCCAGCATTTT. The variable domain in full, completed from reference TRBV7-2 and TRBJ1-5, reads GAGVSQSPSNKVTEKGKDVELRCDPISGHTALYWYRQSLGQGLEFLIYFQGNSAPDKSGLPSDRFSAERTGGSVSTLTIQRTQQEDSAVYLCASSFAGAQPQHFGDGTRLSIL.

The V gene is TRBV25-1, the J gene TRBJ2-2, with D perhaps matching TRBD1 (6 bases). Germline CDR1 reads MGHDK; CDR2 reads SYGVNS. The CDR3 length is 14 residues. V gave up 6 bases and J gave up 4 bases, with 12 bases separating them. This CDR3 is CASRPDRSTGELFF. The CDR3 DNA reads as TGTGCCAGCAGGCCTGACAGGAGCACCGGGGAGCTGTTTTTT.